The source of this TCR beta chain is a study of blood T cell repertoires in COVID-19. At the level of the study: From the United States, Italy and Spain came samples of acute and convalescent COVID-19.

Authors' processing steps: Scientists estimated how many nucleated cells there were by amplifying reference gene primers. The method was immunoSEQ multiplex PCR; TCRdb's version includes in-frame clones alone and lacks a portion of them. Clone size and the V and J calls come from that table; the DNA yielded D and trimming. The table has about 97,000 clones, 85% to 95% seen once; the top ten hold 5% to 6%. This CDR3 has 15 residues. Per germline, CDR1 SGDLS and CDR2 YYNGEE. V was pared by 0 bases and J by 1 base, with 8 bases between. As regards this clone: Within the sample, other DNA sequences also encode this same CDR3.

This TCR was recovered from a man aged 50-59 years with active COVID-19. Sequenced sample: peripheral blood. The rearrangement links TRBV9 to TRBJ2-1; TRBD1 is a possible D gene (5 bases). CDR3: CASSVGDSSYNEQFF. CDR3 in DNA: TGTGCCAGCAGCGTAGGAGACAGTTCCTACAATGAGCAGTTCTTC.